This T cell receptor (beta chain) is drawn from a study of neurological immune-mediated disorders. As healthy controls, volunteers from a blood bank in Maryland, USA, were used. Synthesis of cDNA used 5'RACE (with 10-nucleotide random UMIs). Over 170 million TCR-beta sequences from 15-18 subjects came out of each sequencing run. TCRdb reanalysed the 5' RACE reads using MiXCR and keeps one entry per CDR3 protein. The sample has roughly 50,000 distinct CDR3 sequences; 16% are singletons. The source of this sequence is a man aged 55 to 70 in good health. Source material: PBMCs.

The CDR3: CASSYSIGNEQFF. The CDR3 region has the DNA TGTGCCAGCAGTTACTCGATCGGTAATGAGCAGTTCTTC. This chain uses TRBV6-5 with TRBJ2-1; unclear D gene. CDR1 and CDR2 (germline): MNHEY, SVGAGI. V was clipped by 0 bases and J by 7 bases, with 7 bases between them. There are 13 residues in the CDR3.